This paragraph covers one T cell receptor (beta chain) sequence. This clonotype was observed at least ten times. No cognate antigen has been identified for it. Base qualities are not at hand, and no much larger clone is one base apart. The method behind the library was PCR. Sequenced on an Illumina HiSeq 2500. TCR libraries were prepared with molecular barcoding, using unique molecular identifiers to normalize TCRbeta repertoire quantification. TCRdb reprocessed the public reads (quality trimming at Q25 with fastp, clone calling with MiXCR) and kept in-frame beta chains. Every CDR3 protein is listed once, alongside the most common genes and DNA of its rows. Present in this sample are around 500,000 distinct CDR3 sequences, under 30% of which were seen just once. The top ten constitute roughly 15% of the sample. The data derive from a study of T-cell reconstitution after alpha-beta-depleted transplantation in children listed by TCRdb under 2016. General notes on the study: T-cell immune reconstitution after TCRalphabeta/CD19-depleted allogeneic hematopoietic cell transplantation in children was quantitatively tracked in the study by means of TCR repertoire profiling.

The paper as a whole reports these results and caveats: About two months after transplant, the apparently early recovery of alphabetaT-cell counts reportedly depended on just several hundred clones that had expanded rapidly and came from non-depleted graft cells. Over the following months the frequencies of hyperexpanded clones went down, and after one year T-cell counts and TCRbeta diversity were mostly credited to newly produced T cells. In some patients, the high TCRbeta diversity seen at day 60 was put down to recipient T cells and intrathymic progenitors that had survived conditioning.

The cysteine opens and the phenylalanine closes a CDR3 of 13 amino acids. The read is trimmed to its CDR3 DNA, 39 bases read in frame from base 1. Cut back by 5 bases and 11 bases, the V and J ends lie 18 bases apart. Interpreted using the paper, the treatment or condition label stands for: allogeneic hematopoietic cell transplantation with graft depleted of TCRalphabeta T cells and CD19 B cells. The transplant recipients were children given TCRalphabeta/CD19-depleted allogeneic hematopoietic cell grafts. The sequence was collected from a boy under two years old who had a stem cell transplant for acute myeloid leukemia, so the T cells may come from the graft donor. The sample consisted of PBMCs, mostly from graft donor cells, taken 360 days after TCRalphabeta/CD19-depleted stem cell transplant. The chain couples TRBV12-3 or TRBV12-4 to TRBJ1-1; TRBD1 could be the D gene, as 5 bases match. The CDR3 is CASSPSGGLVAFF. The base sequence is TGTGCCAGCAGTCCTAGCGGGGGTCTGGTCGCTTTCTTT.